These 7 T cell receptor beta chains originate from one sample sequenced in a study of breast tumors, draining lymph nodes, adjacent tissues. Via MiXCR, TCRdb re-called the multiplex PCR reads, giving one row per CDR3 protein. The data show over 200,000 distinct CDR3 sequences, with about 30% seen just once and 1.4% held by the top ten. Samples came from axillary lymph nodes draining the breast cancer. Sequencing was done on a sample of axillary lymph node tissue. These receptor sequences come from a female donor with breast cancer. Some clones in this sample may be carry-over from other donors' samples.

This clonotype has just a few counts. The CDR3 DNA sequence: TGTGCCAGCAGCCACAGGGACCAAGAGACCCAGTACTTC. It is translated as CASSHRDQETQYF. The chain combines TRBV5-4 with TRBJ2-5; tentative D call: TRBD1 (6 bases). Per the germline V gene, CDR1 is SGHNT and CDR2 is YYREEE (reference sequence). The CDR3 runs 13 residues. V lost 4 bases and J lost 0, with 7 bases in between.

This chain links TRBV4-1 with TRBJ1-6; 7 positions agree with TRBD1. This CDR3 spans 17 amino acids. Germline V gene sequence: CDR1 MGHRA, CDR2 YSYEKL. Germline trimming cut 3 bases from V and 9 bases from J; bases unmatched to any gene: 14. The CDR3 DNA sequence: TGCGCCAGCAGCCAGGTCACAGTCAGGGGGTCGGGTTCACCCCTCCACTTT. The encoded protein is CASSQVTVRGSGSPLHF.

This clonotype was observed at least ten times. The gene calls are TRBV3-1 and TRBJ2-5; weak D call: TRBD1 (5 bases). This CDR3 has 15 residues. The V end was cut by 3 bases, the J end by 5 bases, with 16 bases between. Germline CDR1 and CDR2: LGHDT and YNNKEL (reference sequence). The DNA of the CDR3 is TGTGCCAGCAGCCACGCCGATCAGGGCGGCGAGACCCAGTACTTC. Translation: CASSHADQGGETQYF.

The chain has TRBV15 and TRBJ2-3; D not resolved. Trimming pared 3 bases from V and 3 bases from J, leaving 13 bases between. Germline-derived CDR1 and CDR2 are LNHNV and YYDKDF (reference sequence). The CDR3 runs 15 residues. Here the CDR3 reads CATSSYRALTDTQYF. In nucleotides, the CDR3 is TGTGCCACCAGCAGTTATCGGGCGTTGACAGATACGCAGTATTTT.

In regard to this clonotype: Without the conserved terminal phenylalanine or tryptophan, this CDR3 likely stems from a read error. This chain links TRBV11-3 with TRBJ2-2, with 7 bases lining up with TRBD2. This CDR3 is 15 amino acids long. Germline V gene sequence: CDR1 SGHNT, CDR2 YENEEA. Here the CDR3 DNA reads TGTGCCAGCAGCTTAGGACTAGCCTACACCGGGGGGCTGTTTCTT. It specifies CASSLGLAYTGGLFL.

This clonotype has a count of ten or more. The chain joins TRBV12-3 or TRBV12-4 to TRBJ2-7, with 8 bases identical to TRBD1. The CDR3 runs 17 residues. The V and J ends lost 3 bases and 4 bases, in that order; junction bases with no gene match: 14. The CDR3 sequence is CASSFWVSGTGAYEQYF. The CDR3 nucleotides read TGTGCCAGCAGTTTCTGGGTTTCCGGGACAGGAGCTTACGAGCAGTACTTC.

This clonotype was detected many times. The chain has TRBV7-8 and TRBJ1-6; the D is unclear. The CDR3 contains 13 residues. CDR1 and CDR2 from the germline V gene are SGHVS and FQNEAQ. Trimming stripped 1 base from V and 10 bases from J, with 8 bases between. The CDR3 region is CASSLGSGSPLHF. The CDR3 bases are TGTGCCAGCAGCTTAGGGTCTGGGTCACCCCTCCACTTT.